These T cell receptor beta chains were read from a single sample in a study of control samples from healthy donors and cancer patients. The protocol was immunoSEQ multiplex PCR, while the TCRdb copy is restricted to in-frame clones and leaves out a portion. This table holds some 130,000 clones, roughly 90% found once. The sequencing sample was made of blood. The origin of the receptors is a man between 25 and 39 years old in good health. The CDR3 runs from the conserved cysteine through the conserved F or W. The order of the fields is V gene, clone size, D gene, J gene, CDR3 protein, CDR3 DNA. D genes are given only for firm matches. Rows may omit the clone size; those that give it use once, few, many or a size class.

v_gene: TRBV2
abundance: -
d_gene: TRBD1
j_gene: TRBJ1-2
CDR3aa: CASSVDRGDGYTF
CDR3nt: TGTGCCAGCAGTGTGGACAGGGGTGATGGCTACACCTTC

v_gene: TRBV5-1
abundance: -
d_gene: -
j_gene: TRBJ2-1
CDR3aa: CASRQTGAKLYNEQFF
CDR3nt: TGCGCCAGCAGACAAACAGGCGCTAAACTCTACAATGAGCAGTTCTTC

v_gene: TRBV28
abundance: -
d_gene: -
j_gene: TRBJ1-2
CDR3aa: CASSIAGSNYGYTF
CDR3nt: TGTGCCAGCAGTATTGCGGGCAGTAACTATGGCTACACCTTC

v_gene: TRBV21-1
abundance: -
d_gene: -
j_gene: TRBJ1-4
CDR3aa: CASSKRTGPDEKLFF
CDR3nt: TGTGCCAGCAGCAAGCGGACAGGGCCAGATGAAAAACTGTTTTTT

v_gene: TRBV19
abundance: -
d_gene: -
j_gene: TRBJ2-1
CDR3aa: CASSIGAGVNEQFF
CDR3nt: TGTGCCAGTAGTATAGGGGCAGGGGTCAATGAGCAGTTCTTC

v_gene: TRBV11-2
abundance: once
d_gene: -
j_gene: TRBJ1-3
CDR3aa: CASSLGTNSGNTIYF
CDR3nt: TGTGCCAGCAGCCTCGGGACAAACTCTGGAAACACCATATATTTT

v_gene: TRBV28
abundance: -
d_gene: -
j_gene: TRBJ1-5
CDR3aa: CASSFAYSNQPQHF
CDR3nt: TGTGCCAGCAGTTTTGCATATAGCAATCAGCCCCAGCATTTT

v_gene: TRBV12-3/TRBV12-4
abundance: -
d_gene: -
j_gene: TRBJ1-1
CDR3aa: CASSIQENTEAFF
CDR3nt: TGTGCCAGCAGTATACAGGAGAACACTGAAGCTTTCTTT

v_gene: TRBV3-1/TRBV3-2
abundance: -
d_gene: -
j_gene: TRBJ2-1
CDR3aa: CASSQEGEAYNEQFF
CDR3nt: TGTGCCAGCAGCCAAGAGGGGGAGGCCTACAATGAGCAGTTCTTC

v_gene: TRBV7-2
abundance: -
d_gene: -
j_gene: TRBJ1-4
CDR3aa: CASSFTSATNEKLFF
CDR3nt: TGTGCCAGCAGCTTTACTTCGGCAACTAATGAAAAACTGTTTTTT

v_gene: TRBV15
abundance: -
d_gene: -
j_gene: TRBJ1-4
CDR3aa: CATSRDLREKLFF
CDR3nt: TGTGCCACCAGCAGAGATTTGCGTGAAAAACTGTTTTTT

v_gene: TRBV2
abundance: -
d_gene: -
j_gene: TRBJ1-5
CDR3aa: CASWTPRTGNQPQHF
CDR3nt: TGTGCCAGCTGGACCCCGCGGACAGGCAATCAGCCCCAGCATTTT

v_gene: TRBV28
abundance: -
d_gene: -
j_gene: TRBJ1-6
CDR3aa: CASSAFGGYNSPLHF
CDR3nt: TGTGCCAGCAGTGCATTCGGCGGCTATAATTCACCCCTCCACTTT

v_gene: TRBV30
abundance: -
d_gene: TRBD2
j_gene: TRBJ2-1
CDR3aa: CAGTGGTYNEQFF
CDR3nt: TGTGCCGGGACGGGAGGAACCTACAATGAGCAGTTCTTC

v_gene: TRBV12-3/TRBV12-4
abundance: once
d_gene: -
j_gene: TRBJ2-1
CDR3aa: CASRKYNEQFF
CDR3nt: TGTGCCAGCCGGAAGTACAATGAGCAGTTCTTC

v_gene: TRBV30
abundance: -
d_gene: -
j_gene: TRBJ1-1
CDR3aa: CAWSRRTLEAFF
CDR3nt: TGTGCCTGGAGCCGACGGACTCTGGAAGCTTTCTTT

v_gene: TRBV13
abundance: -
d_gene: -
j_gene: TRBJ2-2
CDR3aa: CASSFSPEHETTGELFF
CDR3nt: TGTGCCAGCAGCTTTTCACCGGAACACGAAACAACCGGGGAGCTGTTTTTT

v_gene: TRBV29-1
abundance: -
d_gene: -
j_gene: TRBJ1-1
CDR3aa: CSVDMNTEAFF
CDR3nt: TGCAGCGTTGACATGAACACTGAAGCTTTCTTT

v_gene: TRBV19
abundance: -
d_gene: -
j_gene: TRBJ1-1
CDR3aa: CARDTTAPHCEAFF
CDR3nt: TGTGCCAGAGACACAACCGCCCCCCACTGTGAAGCTTTCTTT

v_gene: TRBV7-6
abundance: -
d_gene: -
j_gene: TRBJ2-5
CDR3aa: CASIPRWGAEKTQYF
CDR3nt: TGTGCCAGCATCCCCCGGTGGGGGGCTGAGAAGACCCAGTACTTC

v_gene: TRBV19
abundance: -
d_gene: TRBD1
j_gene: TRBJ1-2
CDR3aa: CASSNYLLGQGYGYTF
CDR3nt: TGTGCCAGTAGTAATTATCTGTTGGGACAGGGCTATGGCTACACCTTC

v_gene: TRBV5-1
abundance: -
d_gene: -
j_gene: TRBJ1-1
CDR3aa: CASSLGWGGVTEAFF
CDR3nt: TGCGCCAGCAGCTTGGGGTGGGGTGGCGTAACTGAAGCTTTCTTT

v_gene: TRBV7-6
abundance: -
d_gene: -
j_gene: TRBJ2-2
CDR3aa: CASSLEGAGAANTGELFF
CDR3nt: TGTGCCAGCAGCTTAGAAGGGGCGGGGGCCGCGAACACCGGGGAGCTGTTTTTT

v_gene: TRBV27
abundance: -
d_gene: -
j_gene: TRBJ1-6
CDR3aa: CASSFGLSGGALHF
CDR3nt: TGTGCCAGCAGTTTTGGTCTTTCTGGAGGGGCCCTCCACTTT

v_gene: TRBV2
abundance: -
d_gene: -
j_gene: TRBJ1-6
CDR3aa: CASSDWALSSYNSPLHF
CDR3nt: TGTGCCAGCAGTGATTGGGCCTTAAGCTCCTATAATTCACCCCTCCACTTT

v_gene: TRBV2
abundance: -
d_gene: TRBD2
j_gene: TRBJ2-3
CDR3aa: CASSLLTSGTDTQYF
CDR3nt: TGTGCCAGCAGCCTCCTGACTAGCGGAACAGATACGCAGTATTTT

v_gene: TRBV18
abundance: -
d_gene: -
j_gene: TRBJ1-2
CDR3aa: CASSPTGDYGYTF
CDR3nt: TGTGCCAGCTCGCCAACAGGCGACTATGGCTACACCTTC

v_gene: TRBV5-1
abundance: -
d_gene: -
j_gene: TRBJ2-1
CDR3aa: CASSLERRARNEQFF
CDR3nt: TGCGCCAGCAGCTTGGAACGGAGGGCTAGGAATGAGCAGTTCTTC

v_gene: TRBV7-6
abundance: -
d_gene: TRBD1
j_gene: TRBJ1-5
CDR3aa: CASSSSGTGGTCNQPQHF
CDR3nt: TGTGCCAGCAGCTCATCCGGGACAGGGGGTACGTGCAATCAGCCCCAGCATTTT

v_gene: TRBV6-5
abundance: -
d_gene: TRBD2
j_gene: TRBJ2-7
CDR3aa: CASWPSGRGEQYF
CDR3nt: TGTGCCAGCTGGCCTAGCGGGAGGGGCGAGCAGTACTTC

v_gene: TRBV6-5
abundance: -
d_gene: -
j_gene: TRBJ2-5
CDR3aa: CASSYGRPGRETQYF
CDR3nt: TGCGCCAGCAGTTACGGCAGGCCGGGGCGAGAGACCCAGTACTTC

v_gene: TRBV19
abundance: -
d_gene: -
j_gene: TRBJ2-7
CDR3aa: CASRKEGGSAYEQYF
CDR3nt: TGTGCCAGCCGCAAAGAGGGCGGTAGCGCCTACGAGCAGTACTTC

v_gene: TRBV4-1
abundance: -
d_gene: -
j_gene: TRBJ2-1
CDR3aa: CASSQDVRLPKFF
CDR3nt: TGCGCCAGCAGCCAAGACGTACGGCTACCCAAGTTCTTC

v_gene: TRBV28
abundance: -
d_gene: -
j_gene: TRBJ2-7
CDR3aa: CASSFKQGISEQYF
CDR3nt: TGTGCCAGCAGTTTCAAACAGGGTATTAGCGAGCAGTACTTC

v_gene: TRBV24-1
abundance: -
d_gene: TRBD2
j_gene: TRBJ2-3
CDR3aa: CATSDSGLAGLIKDTQYF
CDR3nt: TGTGCCACCAGTGATTCTGGACTAGCGGGCCTAATAAAAGATACGCAGTATTTT

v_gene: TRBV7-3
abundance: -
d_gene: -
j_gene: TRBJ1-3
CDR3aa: CASSLLAGNTIYF
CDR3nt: TGTGCCAGCAGCTTGTTGGCAGGAAACACCATATATTTT

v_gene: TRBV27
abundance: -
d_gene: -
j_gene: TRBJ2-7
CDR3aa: CASSLTTRTYEQYF
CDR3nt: TGTGCCAGCAGTCTCACGACACGTACCTACGAGCAGTACTTC

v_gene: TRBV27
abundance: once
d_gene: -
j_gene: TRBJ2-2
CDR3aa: CASSLSTGFTGELFF
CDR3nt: TGTGCCAGCAGTTTATCGACAGGATTCACCGGGGAGCTGTTTTTT

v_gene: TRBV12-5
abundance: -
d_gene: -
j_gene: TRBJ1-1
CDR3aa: CASAPDHEAFF
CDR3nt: TGTGCTAGTGCTCCGGACCACGAAGCTTTCTTT

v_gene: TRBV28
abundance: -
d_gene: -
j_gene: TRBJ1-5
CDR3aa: CASSLDGNQPQHF
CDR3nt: TGTGCCAGCAGTCTGGACGGCAATCAGCCCCAGCATTTT

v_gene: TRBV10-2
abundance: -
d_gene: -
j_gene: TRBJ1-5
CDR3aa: CASSEFSRNQPQHF
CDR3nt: TGCGCCAGCAGTGAATTCAGTCGCAATCAGCCCCAGCATTTT

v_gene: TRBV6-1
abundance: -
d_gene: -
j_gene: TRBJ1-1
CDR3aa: CASSESQGGATEAFF
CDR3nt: TGTGCCAGCAGTGAATCACAGGGTGGCGCCACTGAAGCTTTCTTT

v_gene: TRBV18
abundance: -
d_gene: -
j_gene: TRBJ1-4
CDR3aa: CASSPTTTNEKLFF
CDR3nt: TGTGCCAGCTCACCGACAACAACTAATGAAAAACTGTTTTTT

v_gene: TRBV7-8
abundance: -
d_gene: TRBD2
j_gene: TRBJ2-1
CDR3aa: CASSKSGLAGVLHFYNEQFF
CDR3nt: TGTGCCAGCAGCAAATCGGGACTAGCGGGAGTTTTGCATTTCTACAATGAGCAGTTCTTC

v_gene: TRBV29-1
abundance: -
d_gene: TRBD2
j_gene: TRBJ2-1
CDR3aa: CSVASGSTSYNEQFF
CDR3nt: TGCAGCGTGGCGAGCGGGAGTACGTCCTACAATGAGCAGTTCTTC

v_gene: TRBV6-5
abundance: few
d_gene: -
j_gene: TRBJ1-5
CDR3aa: CASSQQGGNQPQHF
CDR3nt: TGTGCCAGCAGTCAACAGGGTGGTAATCAGCCCCAGCATTTT

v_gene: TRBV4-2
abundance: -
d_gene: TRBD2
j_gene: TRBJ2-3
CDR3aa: CASSLLAGGSTDTQYF
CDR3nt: TGTGCCAGCAGCCTCCTAGCGGGAGGGAGCACAGATACGCAGTATTTT